These 22 T cell receptor beta chains came from one sample sequenced in a study of identical twins. TCRdb reanalysed the 5' RACE reads using MiXCR and keeps one entry per CDR3 protein. The sample carries about 200,000 distinct CDR3 sequences, 6.5% recorded once. These records were also assigned to another study, of T cells expressing NK-cell markers.

The sequencing input was CD8+ T cells sorted from blood. The origin of the receptors is a woman younger than 30 in good health.

The chain couples TRBV9 to TRBJ2-7; D might be TRBD2 (6 bases). The CDR3 loop spans 16 amino acids. Germline V gene sequence: CDR1 SGDLS, CDR2 YYNGEE. V was trimmed by 0 bases and J by 2 bases, leaving 15 bases between them. The CDR3 is CASSVEASVVPYEQYF. The CDR3 DNA follows: TGTGCCAGCAGCGTAGAGGCTAGCGTCGTCCCCTACGAGCAGTACTTC.

This clonotype was detected ten times or more. The rearrangement uses TRBV7-2 and TRBJ2-1; D is possibly TRBD2 (7 bases). CDR1 and CDR2 (germline): SGHTA, FQGNSA. The CDR3 spans 13 residues. The V end was cut by 1 base, the J end by 10 bases, with 11 bases between. The CDR3, as DNA: TGTGCCAGCAGCTTAGGGGGGGGCTCGGAGCAGTTCTTC. Amino acids: CASSLGGGSEQFF.

This clonotype has just a few counts. The rearrangement links TRBV12-3 or TRBV12-4 to TRBJ1-1, with D possibly being TRBD1 (5 bases). Trimming pared 4 bases from V and 4 bases from J, leaving 13 bases between. There are 14 residues in the CDR3. CDR3 sequence reads: CASSWGRPPTEAFF. The CDR3 DNA follows: TGTGCCAGCAGTTGGGGACGCCCTCCCACTGAAGCTTTCTTT.

The chain carries TRBV5-1 and TRBJ2-3; no firm D call. The CDR3 consists of 14 residues. The ends were cut back, 4 bases at V and 5 bases at J, with 14 bases in the middle. CDR1 is SGHRS and CDR2 is YFSETQ in the germline V gene. The CDR3 spells CASSPAWAGDTQYF. For the CDR3, the DNA is TGCGCCAGCAGCCCCGCGTGGGCCGGAGATACGCAGTATTTT.

This clonotype was found many times. V is TRBV29-1 and J is TRBJ2-7; D uncertain. V was cut by 5 bases and J by 3 bases, with 23 bases left in between. CDR1 is SQVTM and CDR2 is ANQGSEA in the germline V gene. This CDR3 contains 16 residues. CDR3 coding DNA: TGCAGCGTTTCGTCGGACGAGGTAGGGCCACGCTACGAGCAGTACTTC. Translated: CSVSSDEVGPRYEQYF.

This clonotype has only a few counts. V gene TRBV29-1 combines with J gene TRBJ2-1; 9 positions agree with TRBD1. CDR1 and CDR2 (germline): SQVTM, ANQGSEA. This CDR3 contains 14 residues. With V trimmed by 7 bases and J by 7 bases, 11 bases remained unmatched. The CDR3 reads CSAWGQGVMNEQFF. In DNA form, the CDR3 reads TGCAGCGCTTGGGGACAGGGCGTCATGAATGAGCAGTTCTTC.

Many counts were recorded for this clonotype. This chain uses TRBV4-3 with TRBJ1-3; D remains unclear. V shed 0 bases and J shed 4 bases, with 16 bases lying between them. CDR3 length: 17 amino acids. Germline V gene data show CDR1 as LGHNA and CDR2 as YSLEER. CDR3 in amino acids: CASSQEIRQAVGNTIYF. The CDR3, as DNA: TGCGCCAGCAGCCAAGAGATTAGGCAGGCCGTGGGAAACACCATATATTTT.

This clonotype was observed at least ten times. The genes are TRBV29-1 and TRBJ1-4; D call uncertain. Looked up from germline, CDR1 is SQVTM and CDR2 is ANQGSEA. CDR3 length: 13 amino acids. The germline V and J ends were trimmed by 4 bases and 7 bases, with 13 bases remaining between them. Here the CDR3 DNA reads TGCAGCGTTGCCGGGGAACCTCCTGAAAAACTGTTTTTT. Translated: CSVAGEPPEKLFF.

This clonotype was found a few times. The rearrangement uses TRBV7-9 and TRBJ2-2, with 10 bases that match TRBD1. The CDR3 sequence is 12 residues long. V shed 8 bases and J 8 bases; nucleotides not matched to a gene: 2. Germline CDR1 SEHNR, CDR2 FQNEAQ (reference sequence). CDR3 in amino acids: CASDRGLGELFF. CDR3 nucleotide sequence: TGTGCCAGCGACAGGGGGCTTGGGGAGCTGTTTTTT.

This clonotype was counted a few times. J is TRBJ1-1 and V is TRBV6-6; D ambiguous. This CDR3 is 13 amino acids long. The germline gives CDR1 MNHNY, CDR2 SVGAGI (reference sequence). The V end lost 3 bases, the J end lost 5 bases, and 10 bases lay between the germline ends. The CDR3 DNA reads TGTGCCAGCAGTTATACAGTTTTGACTGAAGCTTTCTTT. Translation gives CASSYTVLTEAFF.

This clonotype was picked up a small number of times. In nucleotides, the CDR3 is TGCGCCAGCAGCTTGTTGGGAATTATCGGCTACACCTTC. It is translated as CASSLLGIIGYTF. The chain employs TRBV5-1 and TRBJ1-2; no firm D call. Germline assignment: CDR1 SGHRS and CDR2 YFSETQ. The CDR3 is 13 amino acids. V shed 1 base and J shed 8 bases, with 12 bases lying between them.

This clonotype was seen ten or more times. The chain employs TRBV6-5 and TRBJ2-2; D perhaps matches TRBD1 (6 bases). The CDR3 runs to 16 residues. Trimming cost V 2 bases and J 5 bases, with 15 bases left between them. CDR1 and CDR2 from the germline V gene are MNHEY and SVGAGI. In nucleotides, the CDR3 is TGTGCCAGCAGTTACCTGAATCCAGGGGCAACCGGGGAGCTGTTTTTT. Its translation: CASSYLNPGATGELFF.

The CDR3 nucleotides are TGTGCCAGCAGCCTATCACGATCCAGCTCCTACAATGAGCAGTTCTTC. It translates to CASSLSRSSSYNEQFF. The gene calls are TRBV13 and TRBJ2-1; the D is unclear. Germline CDR1 reads PRHDT; CDR2 reads FYEKMQ (reference sequence). The CDR3 runs to 16 residues. The V and J ends lost 5 bases and 0 bases respectively, with 14 bases between them.

This chain uses TRBV9 with TRBJ2-1; D gene uncertain. Germline CDR1 and CDR2: SGDLS and YYNGEE. Trimming removed 5 bases at V and 8 bases at J, with 11 bases between. There are 12 residues in the CDR3. The DNA of the CDR3 is TGTGCCAGCAGTTCTAACTCGGATGAGCAGTTCTTC. Its protein product is CASSSNSDEQFF.

This clonotype was seen a handful of times. The chain joins TRBV7-8 to TRBJ1-2, with D unclear. In germline, CDR1 is SGHVS, CDR2 FQNEAQ. This CDR3 is built from 15 residues. V was clipped by 0 bases and J by 7 bases, with 15 bases between them. This chain's CDR3 is CASSLARSDGTGYTF. As DNA, the CDR3 is TGTGCCAGCAGCTTAGCGCGGTCAGACGGAACTGGCTACACCTTC.

This clonotype was counted only a few times. The chain employs TRBV28 and TRBJ2-3, with D tentatively TRBD1 or TRBD2 (5 bases each). Germline CDR1 and CDR2: MDHEN and SYDVKM. The CDR3 totals 15 residues. The V gene lost 4 bases and the J gene lost 3 bases, with 14 bases spanning the gap. The CDR3 region is CASSWGIIRTDTQYF. The CDR3 DNA reads as TGTGCCAGCAGTTGGGGGATAATCCGAACAGATACGCAGTATTTT.

This clonotype was seen at least ten times. The chain has TRBV10-2 and TRBJ2-7, with 8 positions matching TRBD2. Losses at the gene ends were 3 bases for V and 2 bases for J; bases not matched to a gene: 6. This CDR3 contains 15 residues. In germline, CDR1 is WSHSY, CDR2 SAAADI. CDR3 residues: CASSEFSGATYEQYF. The CDR3 bases are TGCGCCAGCAGTGAATTTAGCGGGGCTACCTACGAGCAGTACTTC.

V is TRBV6-5 and J is TRBJ2-1; D is tentatively TRBD1 or TRBD2 (5 bases each). This CDR3 region has 14 residues. Germline V gene lookup returns CDR1 MNHEY and CDR2 SVGAGI. V shed 0 bases and J shed 9 bases, with 12 bases lying between them. CDR3 sequence reads: CASSYSPGAGEQFF. CDR3 nucleotides: TGTGCCAGCAGTTACTCGCCCGGGGCCGGTGAGCAGTTCTTC.

This clonotype was recorded many times. The chain is built from TRBV9 and TRBJ2-7; D is possibly TRBD1 (6 bases). CDR3 size: 13 residues. The germline V and J ends were trimmed by 0 bases and 3 bases, with 7 bases remaining between them. CDR1 and CDR2 from the germline V gene are SGDLS and YYNGEE. CDR3 nucleotides: TGTGCCAGCAGCGTAGAGGACAGCTACGAGCAGTACTTC. Encoded protein: CASSVEDSYEQYF.

This clonotype was observed many times. The chain couples TRBV4-3 to TRBJ1-3; D remains unclear. The CDR3 has 17 amino acids. The V gene's germline CDR1 is LGHNA and CDR2 YSLEER. V dropped 0 bases and J dropped 4 bases, with 16 bases sitting between them. CDR3 amino acids: CASSQDLASRRGNTIYF. The DNA for the CDR3 is TGCGCCAGCAGCCAAGATCTGGCCTCCCGAAGGGGAAACACCATATATTTT.

The table lists this clonotype with a few counts. The gene calls are TRBV12-3 or TRBV12-4 and TRBJ1-2, with TRBD1 identical over 10 bases. Germline trimming cut 5 bases from V and 8 bases from J; bases unmatched to any gene: 8. The CDR3 extends over 14 amino acids. The CDR3 protein is CASSEPGTGVGYTF. The CDR3 coding sequence is TGTGCCAGCAGTGAGCCCGGGACAGGGGTAGGCTACACCTTC.

This clonotype was counted between two and nine times. This chain connects TRBV3-1 to TRBJ1-2; 8 nucleotides line up with TRBD1. There are 14 residues in the CDR3. The V segment lost 2 bases and the J segment 7 bases; nucleotides outside the gene matches: 6. CDR1 LGHDT and CDR2 YNNKEL come from the germline V gene (reference sequence). The CDR3 region has the DNA TGTGCCAGCAGCCAATACGACAGGGGATCTGGCTACACCTTC. Its translation is CASSQYDRGSGYTF.